A single sample is the source of the 19 T cell receptor beta chains below, sequenced in a study of blood T cells in healthy people across ages (dated by TCRdb to about 2015). The method behind the library was 5' RACE. The sequencing machine was an Illumina HiSeq 2500. A second roughly 6 to 12 cycle PCR used a sample-barcoded 5' primer and a J-beta primer mix. The public reads were quality trimmed at Q25 with fastp and then assembled into clones with MiXCR by TCRdb, keeping productive beta chains. Each record represents a unique CDR3 protein, reported with the most common genes and DNA among its rows. Recorded for this sample are 650,000 to 800,000 distinct CDR3 sequences; under 45% of them occurred a single time. Roughly a fifth of the sample lies in the top ten. The sample was blood. The receptor set was obtained from a man aged 55 to 70 in good health.

This clonotype appeared a single time. The chain combines TRBV25-1 with TRBJ1-4; D remains unclear. CDR3 length: 12 residues. Trimming stripped 2 bases from V and 12 bases from J, with 10 bases between. The germline V gene encodes CDR1 MGHDK and CDR2 SYGVNS. DNA of the CDR3: TGTGCCAGCAGTGAACTGGAAAGGGAACTGTTTTTT. Its translation: CASSELERELFF.

This clonotype was seen a single time. This could be a read error, since a much larger clone is one nucleotide away. This sequence joins TRBV20-1 and TRBJ2-7; TRBD1 matches 8 bases. This CDR3 region has 13 residues. J was trimmed by 7 bases and V by 3 bases; bases with no gene match: 8. Germline CDR1 reads DFQATT; CDR2 reads SNEGSKA (reference sequence). The CDR3 DNA reads TGCAGTGCTAGTAGGGCAGGGGGCCATGAGCAGTACTTC. Translated, it gives CSASRAGGHEQYF.

This clonotype appeared a few times. This rearrangement joins TRBV2 to TRBJ2-6; D unclear. Between the trimmed V and J ends, which lost 7 bases and 0 bases, there was a span of 22 bases. The CDR3 totals 19 residues. CDR1 and CDR2 from the germline V gene are SNHLY and FYNNEI. The CDR3 DNA is TGTGCCAGCATCGAGGTGGAGTCGGCACCCTCCTCTGGGGCCAACGTCCTGACTTTC. This sequence encodes CASIEVESAPSSGANVLTF.

This clonotype was seen a few times. V and J are TRBV29-1 and TRBJ1-1; D perhaps matches TRBD1 (5 bases). Germline loops: CDR1 SQVTM, CDR2 ANQGSEA. V dropped 6 bases and J dropped 1 base, with 15 bases sitting between them. CDR3 length: 14 amino acids. The CDR3 is CSVARTTANTEAFF. The CDR3 DNA is TGCAGCGTCGCCCGTACGACAGCGAACACTGAAGCTTTCTTT.

The chain uses TRBV9 and TRBJ2-1, with 7 bases fitting TRBD2. The J segment lost 0 bases and the V segment lost 3 bases, leaving 12 bases of the junction unmatched. This CDR3 region has 18 residues. Germline values: CDR1 SGDLS, CDR2 YYNGEE. CDR3 in DNA: TGTGCCAGCAGCGCCAGTAGCGGGTCGGGGGGCTCCTACAATGAGCAGTTCTTC. Protein: CASSASSGSGGSYNEQFF.

A note on this clonotype: This could be a read error, since a much larger clone is one nucleotide away. The chain uses TRBV12-3 or TRBV12-4 and TRBJ1-2; D may be TRBD1 (5 bases). The CDR3 runs 15 residues. As DNA, the CDR3 is TGTGCCAGCACCCTTGGGGGAACAGGTGACTATAGCTACACCTTC. It specifies CASTLGGTGDYSYTF.

The J gene is TRBJ2-3, the V gene TRBV11-1; D gene uncertain. With 5 bases removed from V and 4 bases from J, the gap between germline ends came to 16 bases. The CDR3 runs 15 residues. Germline CDR1 and CDR2: SGHAT and FQDESV (reference sequence). CDR3 coding DNA: TGTGCCAGCAGCACCCTGCAGCGTGGAGCAGATACGCAGTATTTT. Encoded protein: CASSTLQRGADTQYF.

Worth noting for this clonotype: One end of the junction does not line up with germline, which may come from a read error. V is TRBV4-3 and J is TRBJ1-5; 9 bases match TRBD1. The CDR3 sequence is 19 residues long. Germline assignment: CDR1 LGHNA and CDR2 YSLEER. CDR3 sequence: CASSPAVGQGLYSNQPRHF. In DNA form, the CDR3 reads TGCGCCAGCAGCCCTGCGGTAGGACAGGGGCTCTATAGCAATCAGCCCCGGCATTTT.

This clonotype was detected only a few times. The chain couples TRBV5-1 to TRBJ2-7; 8 positions agree with TRBD2. CDR1 is SGHRS, CDR2 YFSETQ, per germline. The CDR3 has 16 residues. After removal of 4 bases from V and 2 bases from J, the junction contained 11 bases not matched to a gene. The CDR3 here is CASSLLLAEGTYEQYF. The CDR3, as DNA: TGCGCCAGCAGCCTCCTACTAGCGGAAGGAACCTACGAGCAGTACTTC.

Details on this clonotype: A much larger clone differs from this one at a single base, so this may be a read error. The genes are TRBV20-1 and TRBJ2-1, with D unclear. CDR1 and CDR2 (germline): DFQATT, SNEGSKA (reference sequence). The CDR3 extends over 13 amino acids. Here the CDR3 reads CSVRVSSYNEQFF. The CDR3 bases are TGCAGTGTTAGAGTTAGCAGTTACAATGAGCAGTTCTTC.

The rearrangement links TRBV5-5 to TRBJ2-5; no firm D call. Germline V gives CDR1 SGHKS, CDR2 YYEKEE (reference sequence). The V and J ends lost 0 bases and 2 bases respectively, with 8 bases between them. The CDR3 runs 14 residues. Written as DNA, the CDR3 is TGTGCCAGCAGCTTGGATTACAGTCAAGAGACCCAGTACTTC. Its translation: CASSLDYSQETQYF.

The chain couples TRBV7-9 to TRBJ2-3, with 7 bases lining up with TRBD1. The CDR3 runs to 17 residues. The J segment lost 4 bases and the V segment lost 5 bases, leaving 15 bases of the junction unmatched. Germline CDR1 reads SEHNR; CDR2 reads FQNEAQ (reference sequence). In nucleotides, the CDR3 is TGTGCCAGCAGCGGACGACGAAGGACAGGACGTTCAGATACGCAGTATTTT. It encodes CASSGRRRTGRSDTQYF.

This chain joins TRBV4-3 and TRBJ2-7; TRBD2 matches 8 bases. V gave up 0 bases and J gave up 6 bases; unmatched junction bases: 4. This CDR3 comprises 14 residues. In germline, CDR1 is LGHNA, CDR2 YSLEER. The CDR3, as DNA: TGCGCCAGCAGCCAAGATCGGGGGGGTTTCGAGCAGTACTTC. Residues: CASSQDRGGFEQYF.

This clonotype was detected only a few times. The chain carries TRBV25-1 and TRBJ2-5; D may be TRBD2 (6 bases). V dropped 6 bases and J dropped 5 bases, with 16 bases sitting between them. Germline CDR1 is MGHDK and CDR2 is SYGVNS. This CDR3 region has 14 residues. For the CDR3, the DNA is TGTGCCAGCAGCGGAGGAGGGGTGGGGGAGACCCAGTACTTC. Residues: CASSGGGVGETQYF.

DNA of the CDR3: TGTGCCAGCAGCTTTCGACACCTCTCTGGAAACACCATATATTTT. Its translation: CASSFRHLSGNTIYF. The chain uses TRBV7-2 and TRBJ1-3; D not resolved. Per germline, CDR1 SGHTA and CDR2 FQGNSA. V was cut by 3 bases and J by 0 bases, with 9 bases left in between. The CDR3 has 15 amino acids.

This clonotype was seen more than once but under ten times. V and J are TRBV12-3 or TRBV12-4 and TRBJ2-7; D gene uncertain. Trimming removed 1 base at V and 0 bases at J, with 10 bases between. CDR3 size: 15 residues. The CDR3 region is CASSLGPIPSYEQYF. DNA of the CDR3: TGTGCCAGCAGTTTAGGACCAATCCCCTCCTACGAGCAGTACTTC.

The rearrangement links TRBV4-2 to TRBJ1-2; no firm D call. This CDR3 comprises 16 residues. The V and J ends lost 0 bases and 4 bases respectively, with 15 bases between them. The V gene's germline CDR1 is LGHNA and CDR2 YNFKEQ. The CDR3 sequence is CASSQDQKTASYGYTF. CDR3 bases: TGTGCCAGCAGCCAAGATCAGAAAACGGCTTCCTATGGCTACACCTTC.

This clonotype has only a few counts. CDR3 bases: TGTGCCAGCAGCAAAATGGACAGGGGGCCAGGAGAGACCCAGTACTTC. It yields the protein CASSKMDRGPGETQYF. The chain couples TRBV11-1 to TRBJ2-5; 11 positions agree with TRBD1. CDR1 is SGHAT and CDR2 is FQDESV in the germline V gene (reference sequence). The CDR3 is made up of 16 amino acids. V shed 5 bases, J shed 4 bases, and the junction held 9 bases outside the gene matches.

The V gene is TRBV20-1, the J gene TRBJ1-1, with D maybe TRBD1 (6 bases). The V end lost 2 bases, the J end lost 2 bases, and 15 bases lay between the germline ends. Germline CDR1 reads DFQATT; CDR2 reads SNEGSKA (reference sequence). The CDR3 extends over 15 amino acids. The CDR3 spells CSARPTGHSNTEAFF. CDR3 coding DNA: TGCAGTGCTAGACCTACGGGACACAGTAACACTGAAGCTTTCTTT.